This is a list of T cell receptor beta chains from one sample in a study of CD8 T cell repertoires and HIV-1 epitope variants. Profiling relied on immunoSEQ multiplex PCR, and the TCRdb table lists in-frame clones only, not all of them. The sample consists of about 5,800 clones, approximately 70% of them appearing once. Their specific antigens are unknown. Sequenced: cultured CD8+ T cells derived from PBMCs. The receptors stem from a male donor with HIV. Both conserved end residues are part of each CDR3. D genes are given only for firm matches. Clone sizes are given selectively: once, few, many, or a class where the clone is expanded.

few	TRBV6-5	.	TRBJ1-2	TGTGCCAGCAGTTTACACGATCGGGATGGCTACACCTTC	CASSLHDRDGYTF
.	TRBV7-7	.	TRBJ2-2	TGTGCTAGCAGCCCCTTGGGACCCCGCCCCGGGGAGCTGTTTTTT	CASSPLGPRPGELFF
.	TRBV4-1	.	TRBJ1-1	TGCGCCAGCAGCCAAGATTGGCAAGAAGCTTTCTTT	CASSQDWQEAFF
.	TRBV7-8	TRBD1	TRBJ2-7	TGTGCCAGCAGCTTAGGACAGGGAGACGAGCAGTACTTC	CASSLGQGDEQYF
.	TRBV28	TRBD1	TRBJ2-7	TGTGCCAGCAGTGAGAGGACAGGGGGCTACGAGCAGTACTTC	CASSERTGGYEQYF
.	TRBV7-9	.	TRBJ1-1	TGTGCCAGCAGCTTAGAAGGGGGAGAAGCTTTCTTT	CASSLEGGEAFF
.	TRBV7-3	TRBD1	TRBJ2-2	TGTGCCAGCAGCGGACAGGGGCCCGGGGAGCTGTTTTTT	CASSGQGPGELFF
.	TRBV28	.	TRBJ2-5	TGTGCCAGCAGCTCCGCCGGGATAGATCAAGAGACCCAGTACTTC	CASSSAGIDQETQYF
.	TRBV5-1	TRBD1	TRBJ1-1	TGCGCCAGCAGCTTGGAGGCCGGACAGGGTCGGACTGAAGCTTTCTTT	CASSLEAGQGRTEAFF
.	TRBV15	TRBD1	TRBJ2-2	TGTGCCACCAAGACCGGGACAGGGTTCACCGGGGAGCTGTTTTTT	CATKTGTGFTGELFF
.	TRBV4-2	TRBD1	TRBJ2-1	TGTGCCAGCAGTTACGGGACAGGTTACAATGAGCAGTTCTTC	CASSYGTGYNEQFF
once	TRBV7-2	.	TRBJ2-1	TGTGCCAGCAGCACACAGGACTTTCAGGATGAGCAGTTCTTC	CASSTQDFQDEQFF
.	TRBV27	.	TRBJ2-7	TGTGCCAGCAGCTTAACCCCCTACGAGCAGTACTTC	CASSLTPYEQYF
few	TRBV7-9	TRBD2	TRBJ2-3	TGTGCCTGCCAAACTAGCGGGAATTCAGATACGCAGTATTTT	CACQTSGNSDTQYF
once	TRBV18	.	TRBJ2-3	TGTGCCAGCCTTACGGACACCTCATACACAGATACGCAGTATTTT	CASLTDTSYTDTQYF
medium-sized	TRBV5-6	TRBD1	TRBJ2-7	TGTGCCAGCAGCTGGCAGTCGACCAGGGGGCTATACGAGCAGTACTTC	CASSWQSTRGLYEQYF
.	TRBV7-3	.	TRBJ2-1	TGTGCCAGCAGCTTAGACGGTGCCAGTGAGCAGTTCTTC	CASSLDGASEQFF
.	TRBV10-3	.	TRBJ2-1	TGTGCCATCAGTGAGTCGACAGCGGCTGAGCAGTTCTTC	CAISESTAAEQFF
.	TRBV2	.	TRBJ2-1	TGTGCCAGTAGTAATTCCCCGGGACGGTCCTACAATGAGCAGTTCTTC	CASSNSPGRSYNEQFF
.	TRBV5-4	TRBD2	TRBJ2-1	TGTGCCAGCAGCACCCGCCTAGCGGGGACGGGGAATGAGCAGTTCTTC	CASSTRLAGTGNEQFF
.	TRBV7-6	.	TRBJ2-1	TGTGCCAGCAGCTTAGGCGGGGCTAATCACAATGAGCAGTTCTTC	CASSLGGANHNEQFF
.	TRBV15	.	TRBJ2-4	TGTGCCACCAGCAGAGAGATTGGGGGCGGAAACATTCAGTACTTC	CATSREIGGGNIQYF
.	TRBV10-2	.	TRBJ2-7	TGCGCCAGCAGGGGGGGATGGGGCAAGGGTACCTACGAGCAGTACTTC	CASRGGWGKGTYEQYF
.	TRBV15	.	TRBJ2-2	TGTGCCACCCGTAATAGCTTGAGCACCGGGGAGCTGTTTTTT	CATRNSLSTGELFF
few	TRBV16	.	TRBJ2-3	TGTGCCAGCAGCCTCGGAGGGGCTAAATCGGATACGCAGTATTTT	CASSLGGAKSDTQYF
.	TRBV6-1	.	TRBJ1-2	TGTGCCAGCATTGGGTGGGAAGAGGATGGCTACACCTTC	CASIGWEEDGYTF
.	TRBV19	.	TRBJ2-1	TGTGCCAGTACCCCCAAGATGGCTGACAATGAGCAGTTCTTC	CASTPKMADNEQFF
.	TRBV6-6	.	TRBJ2-7	TGTGCCAGCTCACATGACAAATCCTACGAGCAGTACTTC	CASSHDKSYEQYF
.	TRBV10-2	.	TRBJ2-1	TGCGCCAGCAGTGACTCTCTCAATGAGCAGTTCTTC	CASSDSLNEQFF
once	TRBV9	TRBD2	TRBJ2-1	TGTGCCAGCAGCGTAGTTCCTAGCGGGAGCCTCAATGAGCAGTTCTTC	CASSVVPSGSLNEQFF
.	TRBV27	.	TRBJ2-7	TGTGCCAGCAGTTTAGCAGGCGGCTACGAGCAGTACTTC	CASSLAGGYEQYF
.	TRBV10-3	.	TRBJ1-1	TGTGCCACAATAGACGACGGGACTGAAGCTTTCTTT	CATIDDGTEAFF
.	TRBV28	.	TRBJ2-1	TGTGCCAGCAGTTTCAGCCTTACCAACAATGAGCAGTTCTTC	CASSFSLTNNEQFF
few	TRBV28	.	TRBJ1-3	TGTGCCAGCAGGGGACCCGGACAGTTGTCAGGAAACACCATATATTTT	CASRGPGQLSGNTIYF
.	TRBV5-4	.	TRBJ2-1	TGTGCCAGCAGCGGTAGCTCCTACAATGAGCAGTTCTTC	CASSGSSYNEQFF
.	TRBV6-5	.	TRBJ2-3	TGTGCCAGCAGTTTCGCCCCCGGAATGGGCACAGATACGCAGTATTTT	CASSFAPGMGTDTQYF
few	TRBV4-1	TRBD1	TRBJ2-7	TGCGCCAGCAGCCAAGGCTGGACAGGTGGCGAGCAGTACTTC	CASSQGWTGGEQYF
.	TRBV4-1	.	TRBJ1-5	TGCGCCAGCAGCCAGATATCAGGGGCGGATAGCAATCAGCCCCAGCATTTT	CASSQISGADSNQPQHF
.	TRBV4-3	.	TRBJ1-1	TGCGCCAGCAGCCAAGATCCTCGCACCTCGACGGCAGAAGCTTTCTTT	CASSQDPRTSTAEAFF
once	TRBV28	.	TRBJ2-7	TGTGCCAGCAGTGGGCGGATAATCTCCTACGAGCAGTACTTC	CASSGRIISYEQYF
.	TRBV10-1	.	TRBJ2-2	TGCGCCTTAACCGGGGCAGCGGGGAACACCGGGGAGCTGTTTTTT	CALTGAAGNTGELFF
.	TRBV14	TRBD2	TRBJ2-1	TGTGCCAGCAGCTCGGGACTAGCGGGGGGGCCGCGGGGAAATGAGCAGTTCTTC	CASSSGLAGGPRGNEQFF
.	TRBV30	.	TRBJ2-7	TGTGCCTGGAGGGTAGACAACTCCTACGAGCAGTACTTC	CAWRVDNSYEQYF
.	TRBV27	.	TRBJ2-1	TGTGCCAGCAGTTTAAGCGGATCGAGCTCCTACAATGAGCAGTTCTTC	CASSLSGSSSYNEQFF
.	TRBV7-8	.	TRBJ2-3	TGTGCCAGCAGCCCCCGATATGGGGCAGATACGCAGTATTTT	CASSPRYGADTQYF
.	TRBV6-1	.	TRBJ1-2	TGTGCCAGCAGTGAGGGCCTTAGGCTACATGGCTATGGCTACACCTTC	CASSEGLRLHGYGYTF
.	TRBV28	TRBD1	TRBJ1-1	TGTGCCAGCAGTTTAGAGGGGGCAACTGAAGCTTTCTTT	CASSLEGATEAFF
.	TRBV7-3	.	TRBJ2-7	TGTGCCAGCAGCTTAATGGACGGTTCCTACGAGCAGTACTTC	CASSLMDGSYEQYF
.	TRBV2	.	TRBJ1-2	TGTGCCATGACTGGTTCTAACTATGGCTACACCTTC	CAMTGSNYGYTF
few	TRBV28	.	TRBJ1-2	TGTGCCAGCAGTCCCTTCTCCAGGGAGCATGGCTACACCTTC	CASSPFSREHGYTF
.	TRBV9	.	TRBJ2-5	TGTGCCAGCAGCGTAGCTGGGGGACAAGAGACCCAGTACTTC	CASSVAGGQETQYF
.	TRBV5-1	.	TRBJ2-2	TGCGCCAGCAGCTTGGAGGCGAACACCGGGGAGCTGTTTTTT	CASSLEANTGELFF
once	TRBV11-1	.	TRBJ2-7	TGTGCCAGCAGCAGGAGGGAGACAGGGAGGTTGGTCGAGCAGTACTTC	CASSRRETGRLVEQYF
.	TRBV28	TRBD1	TRBJ2-7	TGTGCCAACAGACCCCCACAGGGGGCTTCCTACGAGCAGTACTTC	CANRPPQGASYEQYF
.	TRBV5-1	.	TRBJ2-2	TGCGCCAGCAGCTCCGGGACCACTGACGGGGAGCTGTTTTTT	CASSSGTTDGELFF
.	TRBV6-4	.	TRBJ2-1	TGTGCCAGGGGGGAAACCGGGACACCCTACAATGAGCAGTTCTTC	CARGETGTPYNEQFF
.	TRBV19	.	TRBJ2-1	TGTGCCAGTAGCCGGAGCTCCTACAATGAGCAGTTCTTC	CASSRSSYNEQFF
.	TRBV7-6	.	TRBJ2-2	TGTGCCAGCAGCTTAAATACGGGCGGGGAGCTGTTTTTT	CASSLNTGGELFF
.	TRBV15	TRBD1	TRBJ2-7	TGTGCCACCAGCCCCGGGACAGGGGGCGCTTACGAGCAGTACTTC	CATSPGTGGAYEQYF